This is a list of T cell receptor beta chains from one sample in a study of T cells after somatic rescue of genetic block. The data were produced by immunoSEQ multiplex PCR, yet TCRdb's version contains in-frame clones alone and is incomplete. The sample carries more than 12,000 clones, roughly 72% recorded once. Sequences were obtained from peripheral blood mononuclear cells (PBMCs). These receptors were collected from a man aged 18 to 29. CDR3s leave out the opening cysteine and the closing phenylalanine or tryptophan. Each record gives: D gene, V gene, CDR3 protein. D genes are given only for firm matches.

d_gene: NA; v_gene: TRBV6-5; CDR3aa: ASREGFYEQY
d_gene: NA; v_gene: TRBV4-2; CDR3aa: ASSQGGQSQETQY
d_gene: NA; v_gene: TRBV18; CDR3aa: ASSSSTDTQY
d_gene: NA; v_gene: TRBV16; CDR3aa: ASSQYPGHPQY
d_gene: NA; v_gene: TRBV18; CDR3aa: ASSSYGISGNTIY
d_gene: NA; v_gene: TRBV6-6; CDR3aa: ASSGGLTVFYEQY
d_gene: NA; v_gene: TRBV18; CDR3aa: ASSPDYRVAGELF
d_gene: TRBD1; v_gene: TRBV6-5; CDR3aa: ASSYTTGGGQY
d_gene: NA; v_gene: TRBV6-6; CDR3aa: ASSGAGFPPNTEAF
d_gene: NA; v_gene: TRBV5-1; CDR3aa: ASSSRRYTGELF
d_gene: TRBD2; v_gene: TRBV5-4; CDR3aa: ASSLDGTTSTDTQY
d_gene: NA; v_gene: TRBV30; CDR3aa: AWSWRGNYGYT
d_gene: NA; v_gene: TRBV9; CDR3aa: ASSSSRWNNEQF
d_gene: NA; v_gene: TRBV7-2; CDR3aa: ASSLARHNYGYT
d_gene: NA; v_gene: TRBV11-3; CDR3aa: ASSSSRVASYLIYEQY
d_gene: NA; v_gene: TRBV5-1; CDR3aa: ASKQLRSTGQDGSLTYEQY
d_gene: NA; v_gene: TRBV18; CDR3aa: ASSPPGLTYSNQPQH
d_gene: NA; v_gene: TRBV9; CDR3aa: ASSAWLSSQDTQY
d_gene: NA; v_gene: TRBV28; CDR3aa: ATTRRGQETQY
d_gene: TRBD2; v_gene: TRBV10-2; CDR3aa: ASSEYSGRARY
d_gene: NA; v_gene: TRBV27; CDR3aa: ASSLLGLPTNRHTDTQY
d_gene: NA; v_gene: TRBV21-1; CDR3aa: ASSKGERFGKRNEQY
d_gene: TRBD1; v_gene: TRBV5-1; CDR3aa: ASSLAAGGFEKLF
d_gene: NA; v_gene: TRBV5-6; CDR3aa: ASSSSGTTGNTIY
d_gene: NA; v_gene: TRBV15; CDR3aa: ATSRDTTGRSYEQY
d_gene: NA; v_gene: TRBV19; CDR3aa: ASGTQGPRGNIQY
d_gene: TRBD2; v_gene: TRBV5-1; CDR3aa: ASSLHSGSFYNEQF
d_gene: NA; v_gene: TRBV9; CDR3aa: ASSGAAGSGLVQPQH
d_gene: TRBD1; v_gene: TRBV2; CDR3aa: ASSVTGNSNQPQH
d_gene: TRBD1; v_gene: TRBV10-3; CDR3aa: AISSGTGREQY
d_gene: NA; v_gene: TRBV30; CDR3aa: AWRSPSLETQY
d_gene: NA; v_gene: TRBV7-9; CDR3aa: ASSLAHGNQPQH
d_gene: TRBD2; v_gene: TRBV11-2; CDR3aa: ASSLDIGTSETQY
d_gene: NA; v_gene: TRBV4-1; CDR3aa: ASSQERFAEQY
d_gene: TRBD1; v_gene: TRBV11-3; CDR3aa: ASSQTGRSYEQY
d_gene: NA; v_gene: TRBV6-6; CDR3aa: AGIRGANYGYT
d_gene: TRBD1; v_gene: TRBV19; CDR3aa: ASSIRQGDEAF
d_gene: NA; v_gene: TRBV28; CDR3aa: ASRNNEQY
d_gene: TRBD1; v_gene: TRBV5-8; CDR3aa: ASSLQLTGVGYGYT
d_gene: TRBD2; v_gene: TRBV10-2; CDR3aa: ASRSTSGRSYEQY
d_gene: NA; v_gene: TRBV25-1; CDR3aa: ASSEQLTAFRSDTQY
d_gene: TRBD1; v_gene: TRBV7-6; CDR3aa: ASSPAGQGLDTQY
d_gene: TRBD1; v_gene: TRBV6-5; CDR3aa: ASSYYAGGHEKLF
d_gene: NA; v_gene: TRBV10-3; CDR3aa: AIRTDNYGYT
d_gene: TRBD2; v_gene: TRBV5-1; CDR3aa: ASSQLSSSGGLGIETQY
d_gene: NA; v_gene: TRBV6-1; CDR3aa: ASSEQGYEQY
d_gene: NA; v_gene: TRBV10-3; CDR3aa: AISQQGYEQY
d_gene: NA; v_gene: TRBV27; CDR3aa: ASSLSRGGSMRTQY
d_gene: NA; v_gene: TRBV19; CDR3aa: ASSFSTGRYGYT
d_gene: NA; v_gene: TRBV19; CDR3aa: ASSIGTGRAQH
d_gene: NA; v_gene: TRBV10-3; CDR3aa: AISSRDNEKLF